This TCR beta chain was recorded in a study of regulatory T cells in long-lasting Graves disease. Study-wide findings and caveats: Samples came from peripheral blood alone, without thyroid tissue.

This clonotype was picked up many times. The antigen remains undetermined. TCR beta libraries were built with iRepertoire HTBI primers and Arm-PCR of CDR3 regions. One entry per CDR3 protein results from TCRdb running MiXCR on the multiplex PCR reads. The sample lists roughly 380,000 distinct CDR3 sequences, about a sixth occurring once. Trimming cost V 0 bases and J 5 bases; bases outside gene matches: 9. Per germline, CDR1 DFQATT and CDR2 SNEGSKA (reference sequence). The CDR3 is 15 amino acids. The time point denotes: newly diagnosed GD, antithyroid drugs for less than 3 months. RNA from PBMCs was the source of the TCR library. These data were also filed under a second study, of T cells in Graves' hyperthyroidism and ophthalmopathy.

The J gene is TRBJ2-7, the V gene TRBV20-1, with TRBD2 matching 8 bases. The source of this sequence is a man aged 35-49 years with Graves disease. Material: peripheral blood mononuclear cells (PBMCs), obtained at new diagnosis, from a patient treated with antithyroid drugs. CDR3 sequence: CSARDRRLAIHEQYF. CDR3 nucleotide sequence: TGCAGTGCTAGAGATCGACGACTAGCGATCCACGAGCAGTACTTC.